A selection of T cell receptor beta chains follows, all from one sample in a study of blood T cell repertoires in COVID-19. Only in-frame clones appear in the TCRdb table, and some are missing; sequencing was by immunoSEQ multiplex PCR. The data hold about 240,000 clones, with approximately 78% observed a single time. The sequencing sample was made of peripheral blood. The receptors derive from a woman aged 55-70 years with active or convalescent COVID-19. CDR3s include the opening cysteine and the closing phenylalanine or tryptophan. The order of the fields is clone size, D gene, V gene, J gene, CDR3 DNA, CDR3 protein. D genes are given only for firm matches. Clone sizes are given selectively: once, few, many, or a class where the clone is expanded.

>NA|TRBD2|TRBV11-2|TRBJ2-3
TGTGCCAGCAGCTTTTGGGTAGCGGGGGTCAGCACAGATACGCAGTATTTT
CASSFWVAGVSTDTQYF
>NA|TRBD1|TRBV7-8|TRBJ1-5
TGTGCCAGCAGCATCAGACAGGGAGGAAGCAATCAGCCCCAGCATTTT
CASSIRQGGSNQPQHF
>NA|NA|TRBV3-1/TRBV3-2|TRBJ1-4
TGTGCCAGCAGCCAAGGATTCGGGGTCGAGGAAAAACTGTTTTTT
CASSQGFGVEEKLFF
>few|TRBD2|TRBV5-1|TRBJ2-7
TGCGCCAGCAGCTTGGAGAGCGGGGGGTACGAGCAGTACTTC
CASSLESGGYEQYF
>once|NA|TRBV14|TRBJ2-7
TGTGCCAGCAGCCAGCAGGGTTTCGAGCAGTACTTC
CASSQQGFEQYF
>NA|TRBD2|TRBV19|TRBJ2-3
TGTGCCAGTAGTCTACTAGCGGGGGGGACCACAGATACGCAGTATTTT
CASSLLAGGTTDTQYF
>NA|NA|TRBV7-3|TRBJ1-2
TGTGCCAGCAGCTTAGGAGGCAGCGCTAACTATGGCTACACCTTC
CASSLGGSANYGYTF
>NA|NA|TRBV11-1|TRBJ2-2
TGTGCCAGCAGCTTAGTGGCAGGGGGGGAGCTGTTTTTT
CASSLVAGGELFF
>NA|TRBD1|TRBV15|TRBJ1-5
TGTGCCACCAGCAGGGACAGGGGTCAGCCCCAGCATTTT
CATSRDRGQPQHF
>NA|TRBD1|TRBV2|TRBJ2-6
TGTGCCAGCCGACAGGGGTCTGGGGCCAACGTCCTGACTTTC
CASRQGSGANVLTF
>NA|NA|TRBV30|TRBJ2-3
TGTGCCTGGAGTGTGTGGCGGGGGCCCCGGGGGAGCACAGATACGCAGTATTTT
CAWSVWRGPRGSTDTQYF
>NA|TRBD1|TRBV11-2|TRBJ1-3
TGTGCCAGCAGGAAACAGGGGCCTGGAAACACCATATATTTT
CASRKQGPGNTIYF
>few|NA|TRBV7-2|TRBJ1-1
TGTGCCAGCAGCTTAGCCGGGACACCAACCGCAGAAGCTTTCTTT
CASSLAGTPTAEAFF
>NA|TRBD2|TRBV9|TRBJ2-1
TGTGCCAGCAGCCTGGGTGGGGGACTAGGGGTAACGTATGAGCAGTTCTTC
CASSLGGGLGVTYEQFF
>NA|TRBD1|TRBV3-1/TRBV3-2|TRBJ1-2
TGTGCCAGCAGCCAAGACCCGGACAGGGGATACACCTTC
CASSQDPDRGYTF
>NA|TRBD1|TRBV7-9|TRBJ2-1
TGTGCCAGCAGAGTATCGCTCACAGGGGACATGGGGAATGAGCAGTTCTTC
CASRVSLTGDMGNEQFF